Following are 20 T cell receptor beta chains from one sample sequenced in a study of blood T cell repertoires in COVID-19. Sequenced by immunoSEQ multiplex PCR; TCRdb stores in-frame clones only, minus some. The repertoire has 200,000 to 250,000 clones, around 80% of them found once; the top ten carry 7.2%. Sample: peripheral blood. The receptor source for this set is a woman aged 70-85 years with acute or convalescent COVID-19.

The chain combines TRBV5-6 with TRBJ2-7; TRBD2 agrees at 10 bases. Germline lookup yields CDR1 SGHDT and CDR2 YYEEEE. The CDR3 is made up of 17 amino acids. V was pared by 3 bases and J by 4 bases, with 13 bases of the junction left unmatched. CDR3 nucleotide sequence: TGTGCCAGCAGCTGGCGGCGGCTAGCGGGGGTCGATTACGAGCAGTACTTC. This codes for CASSWRRLAGVDYEQYF.

The V and J genes are TRBV7-2 and TRBJ2-1, with 8 bases matching TRBD2. Germline values: CDR1 SGHTA, CDR2 FQGNSA. The J segment lost 0 bases and the V segment lost 5 bases, leaving 6 bases of the junction unmatched. The CDR3 loop spans 16 amino acids. CDR3 coding DNA: TGTGCCAGCAGCCCGCAAGCGGGGGACTCCTACAATGAGCAGTTCTTC. This codes for CASSPQAGDSYNEQFF.

This clone turned up a few times. The V gene is TRBV6-5, the J gene TRBJ1-1, with a possible D match to TRBD1 (5 bases). Trimming cost V 7 bases and J 3 bases, with 15 bases left between them. CDR3 length: 14 amino acids. From germline, CDR1 is MNHEY and CDR2 SVGAGI. Here the CDR3 reads CASIGGAKDTEAFF. CDR3 in DNA: TGTGCCAGCATAGGAGGGGCGAAGGACACTGAAGCTTTCTTT.

The rearrangement uses TRBV3-1 (or the pseudogene TRBV3-2) and TRBJ1-1; D possibly corresponds to TRBD1 (5 bases). This CDR3 is 14 amino acids long. Trimming cost V 1 base and J 4 bases, with 10 bases left between them. The germline V gene encodes CDR1 LGHDT and CDR2 YNNKEL (reference sequence). The CDR3 region is CASSQGTGGTEAFF. The CDR3 DNA reads TGTGCCAGCAGCCAAGGTACGGGGGGCACTGAAGCTTTCTTT.

This sequence joins TRBV5-4 and TRBJ2-1, with a possible D match to TRBD2 (7 bases). V dropped 0 bases and J dropped 8 bases, with 12 bases sitting between them. Germline V lookup: CDR1 SGHNT, CDR2 YYREEE (reference sequence). This CDR3 has 14 residues. CDR3 loop: CASSLERGRDEQFF. The CDR3 DNA follows: TGTGCCAGCAGCTTGGAAAGGGGGAGGGATGAGCAGTTCTTC.

This clone appeared a single time. This rearrangement joins TRBV5-1 to TRBJ1-2, with a possible D match to TRBD1 (5 bases). The CDR3 length is 14 residues. Between the trimmed V and J ends, which lost 0 bases and 8 bases, there was a span of 14 bases. Germline V gene lookup returns CDR1 SGHRS and CDR2 YFSETQ. The CDR3 loop is CASSLDPGLGGYTF. The CDR3 coding sequence is TGCGCCAGCAGCTTGGATCCAGGGCTGGGGGGCTACACCTTC.

The rearrangement uses TRBV5-1 and TRBJ2-3; D is possibly TRBD1 (6 bases). Between the trimmed V and J ends, which lost 0 bases and 6 bases, there was a span of 11 bases. The germline V gene encodes CDR1 SGHRS and CDR2 YFSETQ. The CDR3 sequence is 14 residues long. CDR3 loop: CASSLAGTRDTQYF. CDR3 in DNA: TGCGCCAGCAGCTTGGCAGGGACAAGGGATACGCAGTATTTT.

This chain links TRBV6-5 with TRBJ1-2; D may be TRBD1 (6 bases). CDR3 length: 12 amino acids. In germline, CDR1 is MNHEY, CDR2 SVGAGI. V was pared by 6 bases and J by 6 bases, with 11 bases between. The CDR3 DNA sequence: TGTGCCAGCAGACAACAGGGCAATGGCTACACCTTC. Protein: CASRQQGNGYTF.

V and J are TRBV27 and TRBJ2-3, with TRBD1 identical over 8 bases. The germline V gene encodes CDR1 MNHEY and CDR2 SMNVEV (reference sequence). The CDR3 spans 16 residues. The trim removed 6 bases at V and 5 bases at J, leaving 13 bases unmatched. The CDR3 sequence: CASRRQGSFALDTQYF. The CDR3 nucleotides read TGTGCCAGCAGACGACAGGGGTCATTTGCATTAGATACGCAGTATTTT.

The V gene is TRBV7-9, the J gene TRBJ2-2; 7 bases are shared with TRBD1. This CDR3 comprises 15 residues. The V gene's germline CDR1 is SEHNR and CDR2 FQNEAQ (reference sequence). V lost 11 bases and J lost 2; bases outside the gene matches: 11. The CDR3 DNA sequence: TGTGCCGAGGGACAAACAGGGGCTAACACCGGGGAGCTGTTTTTT. Amino acids: CAEGQTGANTGELFF.

The chain employs TRBV10-1 and TRBJ2-5, with 8 nucleotides matching TRBD2. J gave up 1 base and V 3 bases, and 4 bases lay outside the gene matches. Germline V gives CDR1 WNHNN, CDR2 SYGVQD (reference sequence). This CDR3 is built from 15 residues. The CDR3 protein is CASSERAGGQETQYF. The CDR3 DNA reads as TGCGCCAGCAGTGAACGGGCGGGGGGCCAAGAGACCCAGTACTTC.

As for this clone: Within the sample, other DNA sequences also encode this same CDR3. The rearrangement links TRBV7-3 to TRBJ2-1, with 11 bases fitting TRBD2. The CDR3 spans 14 residues. Trimming took 2 bases from V and 6 from J; bases not matched to a gene: 0. Germline values: CDR1 SGHTA, CDR2 FQGTGA. CDR3 in amino acids: CASSLGTSGNEQFF. CDR3 bases: TGTGCCAGCAGCTTAGGGACTAGCGGCAATGAGCAGTTCTTC.

The chain links TRBV2 to TRBJ2-7, with 7 bases fitting TRBD2. Germline CDR1 reads SNHLY; CDR2 reads FYNNEI. V lost 3 bases and J lost 2; bases outside the gene matches: 7. This CDR3 contains 15 residues. CDR3 region: CASSEVLARAYEQYF. The CDR3 region has the DNA TGTGCCAGCAGTGAGGTACTAGCGAGGGCCTACGAGCAGTACTTC. Variable domain in full (rest from reference TRBV2 and TRBJ2-7): EPEVTQTPSHQVTQMGQEVILRCVPISNHLYFYWYRQILGQKVEFLVSFYNNEISEKSEIFDDQFSVERPDGSNFTLKIRSTKLEDSAMYFCASSEVLARAYEQYFGPGTRLTVT.

CDR3 in amino acids: CASSSHRGGARSTIYF. CDR3 bases: TGTGCCAGCAGTTCCCACCGGGGAGGGGCAAGGAGCACCATATATTTT. V gene TRBV6-5 combines with J gene TRBJ1-3, with D tentatively TRBD1 (5 bases). This CDR3 is built from 16 residues. Looked up from germline, CDR1 is MNHEY and CDR2 is SVGAGI. The V and J ends lost 4 bases and 9 bases respectively, with 22 bases between them.

The gene calls are TRBV5-1 and TRBJ2-1; 8 nucleotides match TRBD2. The CDR3 is 16 amino acids. V was pared by 3 bases and J by 5 bases, with 10 bases of the junction left unmatched. Germline values: CDR1 SGHRS, CDR2 YFSETQ. The CDR3 DNA reads TGCGCCAGCAGCTCGGAACCAAGCGGGGGTCACAATGAGCAGTTCTTC. Encoded protein: CASSSEPSGGHNEQFF. The full variable domain, with the rest looked up from reference TRBV5-1 and TRBJ2-1, is KAGVTQTPRYLIKTRGQQVTLSCSPISGHRSVSWYQQTPGQGLQFLFEYFSETQRNKGNFPGRFSGRQFSNSRSEMNVSTLELGDSALYLCASSSEPSGGHNEQFFGPGTRLTVL.

The chain carries TRBV4-1 and TRBJ1-2; D is unresolved. V dropped 4 bases and J dropped 7 bases, with 13 bases sitting between them. Germline V gene lookup returns CDR1 MGHRA and CDR2 YSYEKL. The CDR3 spans 13 residues. The chain's CDR3 is CASSLDATGGYTF. The CDR3 region has the DNA TGCGCCAGCAGCCTTGACGCGACGGGTGGCTACACCTTC.

The rearrangement uses TRBV2 and TRBJ2-3, with TRBD2 matching over 8 bases. The V segment lost 6 bases and the J segment 11 bases; nucleotides outside the gene matches: 10. Germline V gives CDR1 SNHLY, CDR2 FYNNEI. The CDR3 has 13 residues. CDR3 protein: CASSGPHRGGQYF. For the CDR3, the DNA is TGTGCCAGCAGCGGACCACACCGGGGGGGGCAGTATTTT.

This clone was recorded once. V is TRBV3-1 (or the pseudogene TRBV3-2) and J is TRBJ2-5; tentatively, D is TRBD2 (5 bases). The CDR3 covers 16 residues. Per germline, CDR1 LGHDT and CDR2 YNNKEL (reference sequence). V was clipped by 5 bases and J by 3 bases, with 19 bases between them. The CDR3 reads CASSVLAGPGKETQYF. The CDR3 nucleotides read TGTGCCAGCAGCGTCCTGGCGGGCCCGGGTAAAGAGACCCAGTACTTC.

V usage is TRBV9 and J usage is TRBJ2-3; D perhaps matches TRBD2 (6 bases). Germline V gene lookup returns CDR1 SGDLS and CDR2 YYNGEE. V was pared by 3 bases and J by 3 bases, with 14 bases between. This CDR3 is built from 15 residues. CDR3 sequence: CASSASDRGTDTQYF. CDR3 nucleotides: TGTGCCAGCAGCGCCTCCGACCGGGGGACAGATACGCAGTATTTT.

The V gene is TRBV5-1, the J gene TRBJ2-2, with no clear D. V was cut by 0 bases and J by 6 bases, with 12 bases left in between. There are 15 residues in the CDR3. Germline V gene lookup returns CDR1 SGHRS and CDR2 YFSETQ. Written as DNA, the CDR3 is TGCGCCAGCAGCTTGGGGCAGAGCGACCCCGGGGAGCTGTTTTTT. It translates to CASSLGQSDPGELFF.